The sample holds many counts of the clone carrying this T cell receptor beta chain. The sample belongs to a study of CD8 T cells in ankylosing spondylitis. Construction of TCR beta libraries was performed using quantitative 5'-RACE with molecular barcodes. TCRdb used MiXCR to reprocess the 5' RACE reads, holding one entry per CDR3 protein. The table has more than 250,000 distinct CDR3 sequences, approximately 10% seen once. The V gene's germline CDR1 is SQVTM and CDR2 ANQGSEA. V gave up 3 bases and J gave up 6 bases, with 12 bases separating them. This CDR3 has 12 amino acids. The TCR sequence derives from a female donor with ankylosing spondylitis or in good health (not recorded which). J is TRBJ2-7 and V is TRBV29-1; D is unclear. Sequencing was carried out using blood, either unsorted or a sorted T cell fraction (not recorded which). In nucleotides, the CDR3 is TGCAGCGTTGAGCGCGATCCGGGCGAGCAGTACTTC. Protein sequence: CSVERDPGEQYF.